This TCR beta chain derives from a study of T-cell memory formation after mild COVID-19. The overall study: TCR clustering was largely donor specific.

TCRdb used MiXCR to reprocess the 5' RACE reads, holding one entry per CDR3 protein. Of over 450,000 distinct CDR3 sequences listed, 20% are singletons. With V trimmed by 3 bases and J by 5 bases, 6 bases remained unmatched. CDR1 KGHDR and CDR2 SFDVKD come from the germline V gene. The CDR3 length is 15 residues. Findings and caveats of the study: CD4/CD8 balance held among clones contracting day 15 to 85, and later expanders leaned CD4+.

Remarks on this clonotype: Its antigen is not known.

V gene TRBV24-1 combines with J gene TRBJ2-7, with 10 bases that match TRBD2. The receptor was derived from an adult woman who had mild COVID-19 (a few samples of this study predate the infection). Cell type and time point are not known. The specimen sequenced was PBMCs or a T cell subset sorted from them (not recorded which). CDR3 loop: CATSDPSGSVDEQYF. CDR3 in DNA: TGTGCCACCAGTGATCCTAGCGGGAGTGTTGACGAGCAGTACTTC.